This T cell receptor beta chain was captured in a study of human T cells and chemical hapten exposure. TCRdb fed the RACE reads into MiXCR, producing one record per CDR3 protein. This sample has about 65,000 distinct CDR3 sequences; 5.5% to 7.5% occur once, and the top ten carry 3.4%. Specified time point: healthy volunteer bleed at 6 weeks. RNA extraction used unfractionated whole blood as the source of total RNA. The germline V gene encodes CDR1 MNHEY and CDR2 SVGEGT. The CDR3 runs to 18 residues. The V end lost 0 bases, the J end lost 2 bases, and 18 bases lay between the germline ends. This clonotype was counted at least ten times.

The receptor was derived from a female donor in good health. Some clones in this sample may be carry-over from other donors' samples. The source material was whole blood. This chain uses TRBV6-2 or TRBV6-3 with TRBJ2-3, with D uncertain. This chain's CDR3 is CASSYSPRRPEDTDTQYF. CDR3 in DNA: TGTGCCAGCAGTTACTCCCCCCGGCGACCCGAGGACACAGATACGCAGTATTTT.